The 6 T cell receptor beta chains presented below share a single source sample, sequenced in a study of T cells in Graves' hyperthyroidism and ophthalmopathy. RNA transcripts provided the source from which TCR beta CDR3 regions were amplified. The HTBI primer set was used in a first-round RT-PCR of the TCR CDR3. TCRdb ran MiXCR on the multiplex PCR reads and lists one entry per CDR3 protein. The sample comprises hundreds of thousands of distinct CDR3 sequences, 12% to 15% of which are singletons, and 10% rests with the top ten. Sequencing used blood. Source of these receptors: a woman younger than 30 with Graves' hyperthyroidism.

This CDR3 is CASSSGLTNEQFF. The DNA of the CDR3 is TGTGCCAGCAGCTCCGGACTTACCAATGAGCAGTTCTTC. The chain links TRBV7-9 to TRBJ2-1, with a possible D match to TRBD2 (5 bases). Germline-derived CDR1 and CDR2 are SEHNR and FQNEAQ (reference sequence). The CDR3 sequence is 13 residues long. V lost 4 bases, J lost 6 bases, and 10 bases lay in between.

This clonotype was seen ten or more times. The V and J genes are TRBV20-1 and TRBJ2-5; no definite D call. CDR3 size: 15 residues. Germline CDR1 is DFQATT and CDR2 is SNEGSKA (reference sequence). Trimming pared 6 bases from V and 2 bases from J, leaving 19 bases between. Here the CDR3 reads CSAYRTEWPQETQYF. The CDR3 bases are TGCAGTGCCTATAGGACGGAATGGCCTCAAGAGACCCAGTACTTC.

This clonotype was counted ten times or more. J is TRBJ1-2 and V is TRBV7-3; 7 bases match TRBD1. With V trimmed by 1 base and J by 9 bases, 14 bases remained unmatched. Germline V gene lookup returns CDR1 SGHTA and CDR2 FQGTGA. CDR3 length: 16 residues. CDR3 region: CASSLNSPGTAGSYTF. CDR3 in DNA: TGTGCCAGCAGCTTAAACTCCCCCGGGACAGCCGGGAGCTACACCTTC.

V usage is TRBV4-1 and J usage is TRBJ1-3; D perhaps matches TRBD1 (6 bases). V was trimmed by 6 bases and J by 0 bases, leaving 15 bases between them. This CDR3 has 16 amino acids. The germline V gene encodes CDR1 MGHRA and CDR2 YSYEKL. The CDR3: CASSRGGASSGNTIYF. CDR3 DNA: TGCGCCAGCAGTCGCGGGGGGGCGAGCTCTGGAAACACCATATATTTT.

This clonotype has at least ten counts. The chain links TRBV7-2 to TRBJ2-3, with 7 positions matching TRBD2. The length of the CDR3 is 15 residues. Germline V gene lookup returns CDR1 SGHTA and CDR2 FQGNSA. With V trimmed by 8 bases and J by 1 base, 9 bases remained unmatched. This chain's CDR3 is CASLLRLAGTDTQYF. As DNA, the CDR3 is TGTGCCAGCCTCCTGAGGCTAGCGGGCACAGATACGCAGTATTTT.

This clonotype was counted at least ten times. CDR3 sequence reads: CAWEAIIRGGGYTF. The CDR3, as DNA: TGTGCCTGGGAGGCGATTATCAGGGGTGGTGGCTACACCTTC. The chain has TRBV30 and TRBJ1-2, with D perhaps matching TRBD1 (6 bases). Germline loops: CDR1 GTSNPN, CDR2 SVGIG (reference sequence). The CDR3 has 14 amino acids. The V end was cut by 5 bases, the J end by 7 bases, with 20 bases between.